The text below deals with one TCR beta chain. Using RNA transcripts as the source, TCR beta CDR3 regions were amplified. HTBI primers were employed in a first-round RT-PCR of the TCR CDR3. TCRdb re-analysed the multiplex PCR reads in MiXCR, keeping a single row per CDR3 protein. The top ten clones hold 28% of a sample with some 370,000 distinct CDR3 sequences, 11% to 15% of them seen once. This sample is drawn from a study of T cells in Graves' hyperthyroidism and ophthalmopathy. Across the study: Staff took peripheral blood when the initial diagnosis was made, before any treatment began.

Patients were excluded because of uncontrolled infection, other autoimmune disease, pregnancy or lactation. CDR1 and CDR2 from the germline V gene are LNHDA and SQIVND (reference sequence). With V trimmed by 8 bases and J by 1 base, 10 bases remained unmatched. The CDR3 is made up of 16 amino acids. The sample taken for sequencing was blood. The sequence was obtained from a man in his fifties or sixties with Graves' ophthalmopathy. V usage is TRBV19 and J usage is TRBJ1-1; TRBD1 aligns across 10 bases. In nucleotides, the CDR3 is TGTGCCAGTTTATTTCAGGGACAGGGGAGGAACACTGAAGCTTTCTTT. Amino acids: CASLFQGQGRNTEAFF.